These 8 T cell receptor beta chains originate from one sample sequenced in a study of cytomegalovirus exposure and HLA in healthy donors. This PCR relied on a set of 60 Vbeta primers and 13 Jbeta primers. Libraries were prepared by immunoSEQ multiplex PCR; TCRdb keeps only in-frame clonotypes and omits some of them. The sample records 110,000 to 150,000 clones, approximately 80% being singletons. What was sequenced was PBMCs. These TCRs come from a male donor in good health and CMV-seronegative.

This clone was counted a few times. The V gene is TRBV18, the J gene TRBJ1-1; no clear D gene. Per the germline V gene, CDR1 is KGHSH and CDR2 is LQKENI. The V and J ends lost 7 bases and 11 bases respectively, with 23 bases between them. The CDR3 covers 14 residues. As DNA, the CDR3 is TGTGCCAGCTTCTCCGGGGTACAACCCGTGGGGGCTTTCTTT. As protein: CASFSGVQPVGAFF.

This clone was counted a single time. V is TRBV7-6 and J is TRBJ2-6; D gene uncertain. V lost 2 bases to trimming and J lost 0 bases, with 5 bases between them. Germline CDR1 reads SGHVS; CDR2 reads FNYEAQ. The CDR3 is 15 residues long. CDR3 amino acids: CASSLIHSGANVLTF. The CDR3 DNA follows: TGTGCCAGCAGCTTAATCCACTCTGGGGCCAACGTCCTGACTTTC.

The chain links TRBV28 to TRBJ1-1; TRBD1 matches 7 bases. The CDR3 has 17 amino acids. The V gene end was trimmed by 4 bases and the J gene end by 2 bases; junction bases not matched to a gene: 13. Germline V gives CDR1 MDHEN, CDR2 SYDVKM. In DNA, the CDR3 is TGTGCCAGCAGTTCCGCCTACAGGGGTTCGAGAAACACTGAAGCTTTCTTT. This gives the protein CASSSAYRGSRNTEAFF.

This chain connects TRBV9 to TRBJ2-7; tentative D call: TRBD2 (6 bases). The germline V gene has CDR1 SGDLS and CDR2 YYNGEE. The germline V and J ends were trimmed by 4 bases and 2 bases, with 13 bases remaining between them. This CDR3 spans 14 amino acids. The CDR3 reads CASSPGTYPYEQYF. DNA for the CDR3: TGTGCCAGCAGCCCCGGGACTTATCCCTACGAGCAGTACTTC.

The count of this clone is one. V usage is TRBV14 and J usage is TRBJ2-2; D is unresolved. V gave up 0 bases and J gave up 5 bases, with 13 bases separating them. The CDR3 is made up of 16 amino acids. In germline, CDR1 is SGHDN, CDR2 FVKESK. DNA of the CDR3: TGTGCCAGCAGCCAAGATTACGCAGCGTTGACCGGGGAGCTGTTTTTT. Translated, it gives CASSQDYAALTGELFF.

The chain employs TRBV5-6 and TRBJ2-3; 11 bases map to TRBD1. The germline V gene encodes CDR1 SGHDT and CDR2 YYEEEE. The CDR3 extends over 16 amino acids. Trimming at V came to 4 bases and at J to 3 bases, leaving 7 bases not matched to a gene. The CDR3 is CASSPTGTGGTDTQYF. The DNA for the CDR3 is TGTGCCAGCAGCCCGACCGGGACAGGGGGTACAGATACGCAGTATTTT.

The genes are TRBV10-3 and TRBJ1-2, with 7 positions matching TRBD1. Looked up from germline, CDR1 is ENHRY and CDR2 is SYGVKD. The CDR3 covers 14 residues. Trimming took 7 bases from V and 2 from J; bases not matched to a gene: 7. The CDR3 spells CAITLDRLNYGYTF. CDR3 bases: TGTGCCATCACCTTGGACAGGCTAAACTATGGCTACACCTTC.

V is TRBV4-3 and J is TRBJ2-1; D is perhaps TRBD2 (5 bases). Trimming pared 1 base from V and 2 bases from J, leaving 12 bases between. Germline V lookup: CDR1 LGHNA, CDR2 YSLEER. CDR3 length: 16 amino acids. The CDR3: CASSQAAGPTYNEQFF. The CDR3 DNA is TGCGCCAGCAGCCAAGCCGCGGGCCCTACCTACAATGAGCAGTTCTTC.